A single sample is the source of the 3 T cell receptor beta chains below, sequenced in a study of low-dose radiotherapy and immunotherapy resistance in tumors. TRAV- and TRBV-specific primers primed first-strand cDNA, covering alpha and beta chains. TCR amplification involved 15 to 20 PCR cycles with a constant-region primer and V-primer adapter. TCRdb fed the reads into MiXCR, producing one record per CDR3 protein. Among 9,700 or so distinct CDR3 sequences listed, around 80% were seen once. The receptors shown here come from a human donor with advanced metastatic prostate, ovarian, gallbladder or colorectal cancer (not recorded which). This table probably holds off-target reads from a library built for another chain.

This sequence joins TRBV20-1 and TRBJ2-1, with a tentative D call TRBD2 (5 bases). The germline gives CDR1 DFQATT, CDR2 SNEGSKA (reference sequence). The length of the CDR3 is 15 residues. V gave up 4 bases and J gave up 6 bases, with 19 bases separating them. The CDR3 spells CSATTSLPPLNEQFF. As DNA, the CDR3 is TGCAGTGCTACTACTAGTCTTCCCCCTCTCAATGAGCAGTTCTTC.

The CDR3 is CASSLGTLETQYF. The CDR3 nucleotides are TGTGCCAGCAGCCTAGGGACCTTAGAGACCCAGTACTTC. The chain has TRBV26 and TRBJ2-5; the table's D call of TRBD1 was not tested on the DNA. TRBV26 is given as a pseudogene. The CDR3 covers 13 residues.

V usage is TRBV30 and J usage is TRBJ2-1, with 9 bases matching TRBD1. Unmatched junction bases numbered 3, after V lost 4 bases and J lost 2 bases. This CDR3 region has 14 residues. Germline assignment: CDR1 GTSNPN and CDR2 SVGIG (reference sequence). For the CDR3, the DNA is TGTGCCTGGACCGGACAGGGGACCTACAATGAGCAGTTCTTC. Translated, it gives CAWTGQGTYNEQFF.